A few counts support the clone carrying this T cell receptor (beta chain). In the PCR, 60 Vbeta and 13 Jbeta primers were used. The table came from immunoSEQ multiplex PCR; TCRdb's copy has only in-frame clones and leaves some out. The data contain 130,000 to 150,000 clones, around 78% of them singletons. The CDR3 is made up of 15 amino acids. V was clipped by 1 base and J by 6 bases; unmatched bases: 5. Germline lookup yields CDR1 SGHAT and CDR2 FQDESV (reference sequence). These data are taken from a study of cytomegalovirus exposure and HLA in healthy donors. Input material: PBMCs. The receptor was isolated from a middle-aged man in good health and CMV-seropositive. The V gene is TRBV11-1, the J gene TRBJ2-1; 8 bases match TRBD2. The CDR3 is CASSLVAAGVNEQFF. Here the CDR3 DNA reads TGTGCCAGCAGCTTAGTCGCAGCGGGAGTCAATGAGCAGTTCTTC.